The 11 T cell receptor beta chains given below trace back to one sample, sequenced in a study of Ad26.COV2.S vaccination and SARS-CoV-2 variants. Clones were sequenced by immunoSEQ multiplex PCR, and TCRdb holds only the in-frame ones, with some missing. The data show approximately 410,000 clones, roughly 90% seen once. Documented treatment: around 19 received Ad26.COV2.S at low or high dose, single or two shots; 5 received placebo; per-sample allocation not given. Collection of the samples took place on day 63 after the first injection of vaccine or placebo. The specimen was peripheral blood, collected in a trial of Ad26.COV2.S vaccine versus placebo. These receptors originate from a person aged 18-60 years who received the Ad26.COV2.S COVID-19 vaccine or a placebo.

V gene TRBV7-2 combines with J gene TRBJ2-7, with D unclear. V gave up 3 bases and J gave up 4 bases, with 4 bases separating them. The CDR3 is made up of 11 amino acids. The V gene's germline CDR1 is SGHTA and CDR2 FQGNSA. In DNA, the CDR3 is TGTGCCAGCAGCTTTTATTACGAGCAGTACTTC. Translating it yields CASSFYYEQYF.

This clone has a single count. DNA for the CDR3: TGTGCCTGGAGTCAACAGGGCCCCCAGGGCTACACCTTC. Its protein product is CAWSQQGPQGYTF. The chain carries TRBV30 and TRBJ1-2, with D possibly being TRBD1 (6 bases). The CDR3 sequence is 13 residues long. Trimming removed 2 bases at V and 8 bases at J, with 15 bases between. CDR1 GTSNPN and CDR2 SVGIG come from the germline V gene (reference sequence). The complete variable domain, with remaining parts taken from reference TRBV30 and TRBJ1-2, reads SQTIHQWPATLVQPVGSPLSLECTVEGTSNPNLYWYRQAAGRGLQLLFYSVGIGQISSEVPQNLSASRPQDRQFILSSKKLLLSDSGFYLCAWSQQGPQGYTFGSGTRLTVV.

The J gene is TRBJ1-2, the V gene TRBV4-3; D unresolved. Germline lookup yields CDR1 LGHNA and CDR2 YSLEER. The CDR3 is made up of 14 amino acids. Trimming left V 0 bases short and J 8 bases short, with 13 bases between. In nucleotides, the CDR3 is TGCGCCAGCAGCCAAGATGTGAGGGATGGGGGCTACACCTTC. It encodes CASSQDVRDGGYTF.

In regard to this clone: Relative to the germline gene, one junction end is altered; a read error may explain this. The chain employs TRBV27 and TRBJ2-7; 8 bases agree with TRBD1. Germline values: CDR1 MNHEY, CDR2 SMNVEV (reference sequence). The CDR3 length is 14 residues. CDR3 loop: CTSSWTGLTYEQYF. CDR3 sequence (DNA): TGTACCAGCAGTTGGACAGGGTTGACCTACGAGCAGTACTTC.

This clone was detected once. This chain uses TRBV28 with TRBJ1-5, with a possible D match to TRBD1 (5 bases). The CDR3 has 14 residues. V was pared by 2 bases and J by 6 bases, with 11 bases between. CDR1 and CDR2 from the germline V gene are MDHEN and SYDVKM. The chain's CDR3 is CASSLRGGGQPQHF. The CDR3 DNA reads TGTGCCAGCAGTTTACGGGGGGGAGGTCAGCCCCAGCATTTT.

This clone was seen a few times. This sequence joins TRBV9 and TRBJ1-6, with a tentative D call TRBD1 (6 bases). The length of the CDR3 is 15 residues. Germline loops: CDR1 SGDLS, CDR2 YYNGEE. Between the trimmed V and J ends, which lost 4 bases and 9 bases, there was a span of 17 bases. The CDR3 reads CASSLLDSEGSPLHF. CDR3 nucleotides: TGTGCCAGCAGCCTACTGGACAGTGAAGGTTCACCCCTCCACTTT.

The chain links TRBV7-2 to TRBJ2-7, with a possible D match to TRBD1 (5 bases). Germline values: CDR1 SGHTA, CDR2 FQGNSA. The CDR3 length is 14 residues. The V end lost 2 bases, the J end lost 5 bases, and 13 bases lay between the germline ends. The CDR3 reads CASSLTQGFDEQYF. In nucleotides, the CDR3 is TGTGCCAGCAGCTTAACCCAGGGTTTCGACGAGCAGTACTTC.

This clone has just one count. The V call is TRBV5-6, the J call TRBJ2-7; no definite D call. The CDR3 covers 13 residues. Trimming left V 0 bases short and J 3 bases short, with 7 bases between. The germline V gene encodes CDR1 SGHDT and CDR2 YYEEEE. The CDR3 protein is CASSLARFYEQYF. As DNA, the CDR3 is TGTGCCAGCAGCTTGGCCAGGTTCTACGAGCAGTACTTC. Using reference TRBV5-6 and TRBJ2-7 for the parts outside the CDR3, the full variable domain is DAGVTQSPTHLIKTRGQQVTLRCSPKSGHDTVSWYQQALGQGPQFIFQYYEEEERQRGNFPDRFSGHQFPNYSSELNVNALLLGDSALYLCASSLARFYEQYFGPGTRLTVT.

This clone was detected once. The chain carries TRBV7-2 and TRBJ1-2, with D perhaps TRBD1 (5 bases). The CDR3 totals 14 residues. Between the trimmed V and J ends, which lost 5 bases and 3 bases, there was a span of 13 bases. Germline CDR1 reads SGHTA; CDR2 reads FQGNSA. DNA for the CDR3: TGTGCCAGCAGCCAGGGAGTTACTGACTATGGCTACACCTTC. This sequence encodes CASSQGVTDYGYTF. The full variable domain, in which reference TRBV7-2 and TRBJ1-2 provide the parts outside the CDR3, is GAGVSQSPSNKVTEKGKDVELRCDPISGHTALYWYRQSLGQGLEFLIYFQGNSAPDKSGLPSDRFSAERTGGSVSTLTIQRTQQEDSAVYLCASSQGVTDYGYTFGSGTRLTVV.

J is TRBJ1-3 and V is TRBV10-1, with D uncertain. The CDR3 is made up of 13 amino acids. Germline loops: CDR1 WNHNN, CDR2 SYGVQD (reference sequence). V was trimmed by 5 bases and J by 7 bases, leaving 12 bases between them. The CDR3 DNA is TGCGCCAGCAGTATGGACGTGGAGAACACCATATATTTT. Its translation: CASSMDVENTIYF.

This clone was observed once. Other DNA sequences in the sample encode the same CDR3. This sequence joins TRBV6-1 and TRBJ1-1; possible D gene TRBD1, 5 bases. The CDR3 consists of 13 residues. Germline loops: CDR1 MNHNS, CDR2 SASEGT. V lost 0 bases and J lost 5, with 7 bases in between. The CDR3 coding sequence is TGTGCCAGCAGTGAAGCGCAGGGAACTGAAGCTTTCTTT. Protein: CASSEAQGTEAFF.